The 24 T cell receptor beta chains below were found in one sample sequenced in a study of cytomegalovirus exposure and HLA in healthy donors. The PCR made use of 60 Vbeta and 13 Jbeta primers. Measured with immunoSEQ multiplex PCR; TCRdb has only the in-frame clones, and not every one. The sample shows about 200,000 clones, 79% of them seen only once. The source material was PBMCs. The receptor source for this set is a woman aged 50 to 65 in good health and CMV-seronegative.

This chain uses TRBV28 with TRBJ1-3, with unresolved D. Germline values: CDR1 MDHEN, CDR2 SYDVKM. The CDR3 sequence is 13 residues long. With 5 bases removed from V and 6 bases from J, the gap between germline ends came to 11 bases. The CDR3 here is CASSHPHKNTIYF. As DNA, the CDR3 is TGTGCCAGCAGTCACCCCCACAAAAACACCATATATTTT.

This clone was seen just once. The gene calls are TRBV7-8 and TRBJ1-2, with 8 nucleotides matching TRBD1. Germline loops: CDR1 SGHVS, CDR2 FQNEAQ. V trimming: 5 bases; J trimming: 4 bases; junction bases outside the gene matches: 6. The CDR3 extends over 14 amino acids. DNA for the CDR3: TGTGCCAGCAGCGAGATACAGGGGGTCTATGGCTACACCTTC. Protein sequence: CASSEIQGVYGYTF.

V gene TRBV9 combines with J gene TRBJ2-2; 8 bases are shared with TRBD2. CDR1 is SGDLS and CDR2 is YYNGEE in the germline V gene. Losses at the gene ends were 4 bases for V and 0 bases for J; bases not matched to a gene: 5. The CDR3 length is 16 residues. DNA for the CDR3: TGTGCCAGCAGCTCCCGTAGCGGGGCGAACACCGGGGAGCTGTTTTTT. It specifies CASSSRSGANTGELFF. Using reference TRBV9 and TRBJ2-2 for the parts outside the CDR3, the full variable domain is DSGVTQTPKHLITATGQRVTLRCSPRSGDLSVYWYQQSLDQGLQFLIQYYNGEERAKGNILERFSAQQFPDLHSELNLSSLELGDSALYFCASSSRSGANTGELFFGEGSRLTVL.

The chain carries TRBV20-1 and TRBJ1-1, with D hard to call. The V gene's germline CDR1 is DFQATT and CDR2 SNEGSKA (reference sequence). The V end lost 7 bases, the J end lost 0 bases, and 6 bases lay between the germline ends. The CDR3 runs to 11 residues. CDR3 protein: CSGQMNTEAFF. Written as DNA, the CDR3 is TGCAGTGGGCAGATGAACACTGAAGCTTTCTTT.

The CDR3 DNA reads as TGTGCCAGCAAAGGTTTATCAGGAGGAAAACTGTTTTTT. Its translation: CASKGLSGGKLFF. The V gene is TRBV7-9, the J gene TRBJ1-4; D is uncertain. Per the germline V gene, CDR1 is SEHNR and CDR2 is FQNEAQ (reference sequence). The germline V and J ends were trimmed by 7 bases and 10 bases, with 16 bases remaining between them. The CDR3 is 13 amino acids.

V and J are TRBV4-3 and TRBJ2-1, with TRBD2 matching 11 bases. The germline V gene encodes CDR1 LGHNA and CDR2 YSLEER. Trimming took 2 bases from V and 4 from J; bases not matched to a gene: 4. This CDR3 comprises 16 residues. The CDR3 DNA sequence: TGCGCCAGCAGCCAAAGGACTAGCGGGTATTACAATGAGCAGTTCTTC. This sequence encodes CASSQRTSGYYNEQFF.

This clone was detected a few times. The CDR3 loop is CASSYSGTVNTEAFF. Written as DNA, the CDR3 is TGTGCCAGCAGTTACTCGGGGACAGTGAACACTGAAGCTTTCTTT. The chain links TRBV6-5 to TRBJ1-1; 7 positions match TRBD1. This CDR3 is built from 15 residues. Per germline, CDR1 MNHEY and CDR2 SVGAGI. V trimming: 0 bases; J trimming: 0 bases; junction bases outside the gene matches: 1.

This clone was detected only once. The rearrangement links TRBV23-1 to TRBJ2-3; D unclear. TRBV23-1 is an open reading frame, and its role is uncertain. V lost 2 bases and J lost 0, with 12 bases in between. The CDR3 totals 16 residues. CDR3 sequence reads: CASSQPTDTSTDTQYF. The CDR3 DNA reads as TGCGCCAGCAGTCAACCTACAGACACTAGCACAGATACGCAGTATTTT.

The CDR3 DNA reads TGTGCCAGTAGTATCTCTAGCGGGGGGTGGGGCGAGCAGTTCTTC. This gives the protein CASSISSGGWGEQFF. This rearrangement joins TRBV19 to TRBJ2-1; TRBD2 aligns across 11 bases. Germline V gene lookup returns CDR1 LNHDA and CDR2 SQIVND (reference sequence). The V gene end was trimmed by 3 bases and the J gene end by 10 bases; junction bases not matched to a gene: 8. This CDR3 has 15 residues.

As regards this clone: Other nucleotide sequences in the sample specify the same CDR3. The chain links TRBV7-2 to TRBJ2-1; D uncertain. Germline V CDR1 and CDR2: SGHTA, FQGNSA. This CDR3 spans 14 amino acids. V was shortened by 5 bases and J by 2 bases, with 10 bases between the two germline ends. This chain's CDR3 is CASSPRHPYNEQFF. CDR3 DNA sequence: TGTGCCAGCAGCCCCAGACACCCCTACAATGAGCAGTTCTTC.

This chain joins TRBV9 and TRBJ1-2, with a tentative D call TRBD1 (6 bases). CDR3 size: 12 residues. Germline loops: CDR1 SGDLS, CDR2 YYNGEE. V lost 0 bases, J lost 6 bases, and 6 bases lay in between. CDR3 amino acids: CASSVEGDGYTF. The CDR3 nucleotides read TGTGCCAGCAGCGTAGAGGGGGATGGCTACACCTTC.

The gene calls are TRBV6-1 and TRBJ1-5; possibly TRBD1 for D (5 bases). The ends were cut back, 11 bases at V and 4 bases at J, with 12 bases in the middle. The CDR3 has 12 residues. CDR1 is MNHNS, CDR2 SASEGT, per germline. The CDR3 DNA reads as TGTGCCGCAAGGCAGGGTAATCAGCCCCAGCATTTT. It yields the protein CAARQGNQPQHF.

The chain uses TRBV16 and TRBJ2-7; 8 bases are a match to TRBD1. Germline V gene sequence: CDR1 KGHSY, CDR2 FQNENV. The CDR3 totals 14 residues. V dropped 3 bases and J dropped 3; count of bases not matched to a gene: 4. The CDR3 DNA follows: TGTGCCAGCAGCCATTTTGGACAGGGCTACGAGCAGTACTTC. Translated, it gives CASSHFGQGYEQYF.

This clone turned up a few times. V is TRBV18 and J is TRBJ1-4; 11 positions agree with TRBD1. The CDR3 spans 17 residues. Trimming removed 0 bases from V and 7 bases from J; junction bases left unmatched: 7. Germline CDR1 and CDR2: KGHSH and LQKENI. CDR3 protein: CASSPPDRGRGGEKLFF. The CDR3 nucleotides read TGTGCCAGCTCACCACCGGACAGGGGGCGAGGAGGTGAAAAACTGTTTTTT.

The chain carries TRBV19 and TRBJ2-3; 7 bases match TRBD1. Trimming cost V 5 bases and J 8 bases; bases outside gene matches: 13. From germline, CDR1 is LNHDA and CDR2 SQIVND (reference sequence). CDR3 size: 15 residues. For the CDR3, the DNA is TGTGCCAGTAGTTCAGAGACAGGGATAGTAGGTACGCAGTATTTT. Translating gives CASSSETGIVGTQYF.

The V and J genes are TRBV27 and TRBJ2-3; TRBD2 aligns across 14 bases. The ends lost 5 bases at V and 0 bases at J; junction bases unmatched: 10. CDR1 and CDR2 from the germline V gene are MNHEY and SMNVEV (reference sequence). The CDR3 loop spans 19 amino acids. CDR3 sequence (DNA): TGTGCCAGCAGTCCCCGACTAGCGGGAGGGCCCCTTAGCACAGATACGCAGTATTTT. It codes for CASSPRLAGGPLSTDTQYF.

This clone was detected only a few times. The CDR3 loop reads CASTPNGNTIYF. The CDR3 DNA reads TGTGCCAGCACCCCAAATGGAAACACCATATATTTT. The chain combines TRBV6-6 with TRBJ1-3, with no clear D. The CDR3 extends over 12 amino acids. Germline V CDR1 and CDR2: MNHNY, SVGAGI (reference sequence). V lost 7 bases, J lost 3 bases, and 7 bases lay in between.

In DNA, the CDR3 is TGCGCCAGCAGTGAAACGGGCGGTGGGGCTGGCGGGGAGCTGTTTTTT. Its protein product is CASSETGGGAGGELFF. The rearrangement uses TRBV10-1 and TRBJ2-2; TRBD1 is a possible D gene (5 bases). In germline, CDR1 is WNHNN, CDR2 SYGVQD (reference sequence). Deletions cut 3 bases from V and 7 bases from J, with 18 bases between. This CDR3 has 16 residues.

The chain carries TRBV7-9 and TRBJ2-1; 10 nucleotides agree with TRBD1. The CDR3 runs 17 residues. Germline loops: CDR1 SEHNR, CDR2 FQNEAQ (reference sequence). J lost 7 bases, V lost 5 bases, and 14 bases had no gene match. The CDR3 region has the DNA TGTGCCAGCAGCCCCCCCCGAGGTGGGACAGGGGATAATGAGCAGTTCTTC. Protein product: CASSPPRGGTGDNEQFF.

On this clone: The same CDR3 can be traced to other DNA sequences in this sample. V usage is TRBV7-9 and J usage is TRBJ1-5; no clear D. CDR3 length: 15 residues. Germline V gives CDR1 SEHNR, CDR2 FQNEAQ (reference sequence). The ends were cut back, 0 bases at V and 2 bases at J, with 8 bases in the middle. In DNA form, the CDR3 reads TGTGCCAGCAGCTTAGCGGCTGGAGGCAATCAGCCCCAGCATTTT. Translated: CASSLAAGGNQPQHF.

The rearrangement uses TRBV6-5 and TRBJ1-1, with no clear D. Between the trimmed V and J ends, which lost 3 bases and 2 bases, there was a span of 7 bases. CDR3 length: 13 residues. CDR1 MNHEY and CDR2 SVGAGI come from the germline V gene. This chain's CDR3 is CASSYPENTEAFF. The CDR3 DNA is TGTGCCAGCAGTTATCCAGAAAACACTGAAGCTTTCTTT.

The V call is TRBV7-9, the J call TRBJ1-2, with D tentatively TRBD1 (5 bases). Between the trimmed V and J ends, which lost 0 bases and 5 bases, there was a span of 16 bases. The CDR3 is 16 amino acids. Germline V gene data show CDR1 as SEHNR and CDR2 as FQNEAQ (reference sequence). This CDR3 is CASSLAPGRGEYGYTF. The CDR3 DNA follows: TGTGCCAGCAGCTTAGCCCCGGGGCGGGGCGAATATGGCTACACCTTC.

This chain links TRBV6-5 with TRBJ1-1; 10 bases match TRBD1. The germline CDR1 and CDR2 sequences are MNHEY and SVGAGI. This CDR3 is built from 13 residues. Trimming removed 5 bases from V and 6 bases from J; junction bases left unmatched: 3. CDR3 nucleotides: TGTGCCAGCAGTGCCGGGACAGGGGCTGAAGCTTTCTTT. Translation gives CASSAGTGAEAFF.

The chain carries TRBV7-2 and TRBJ2-5, with 7 bases lining up with TRBD1. The DNA matches TRBJ2-7 better at its end, which makes the J call doubtful. The CDR3 sequence is 16 residues long. Germline-derived CDR1 and CDR2 are SGHTA and FQGNSA. CDR3 sequence reads: CASSLGQASRSYEQYF. As DNA, the CDR3 is TGTGCCAGCAGCCTAGGACAGGCTTCTCGCTCCTACGAGCAGTACTTC.